The clone carrying this T cell receptor beta chain was seen at least ten times. Its antigen is as yet unknown. These data belong to a study of CD8 T cells in ankylosing spondylitis. Findings of the study overall: Several highly homologous variants made up a TCR beta motif, and this motif appeared characteristic of ankylosing spondylitis blood. Clones linked to the disease showed a CD8+ phenotype. They occurred at relatively low frequencies in peripheral blood. Significant enrichment of disease-linked clones was reportedly seen in matched ankylosing spondylitis synovial fluid.

There are 15 residues in the CDR3. Germline assignment: CDR1 SGHRS and CDR2 YFSETQ. Between the trimmed V and J ends, which lost 0 bases and 4 bases, there was a span of 13 bases. MiXCR, applied by TCRdb to the 5' RACE reads, yields one record per CDR3 protein. Among roughly 490,000 distinct CDR3 sequences listed, approximately 5.3% were seen once. Material: blood, either unsorted or a sorted T cell fraction (not recorded which). The receptor comes from a male donor with ankylosing spondylitis. The rearrangement uses TRBV5-1 and TRBJ1-1; D might be TRBD1 (6 bases). The CDR3 DNA reads TGCGCCAGCAGCTTGGACAGGGTCGGAAGCACTGAAGCTTTCTTT. Protein: CASSLDRVGSTEAFF.